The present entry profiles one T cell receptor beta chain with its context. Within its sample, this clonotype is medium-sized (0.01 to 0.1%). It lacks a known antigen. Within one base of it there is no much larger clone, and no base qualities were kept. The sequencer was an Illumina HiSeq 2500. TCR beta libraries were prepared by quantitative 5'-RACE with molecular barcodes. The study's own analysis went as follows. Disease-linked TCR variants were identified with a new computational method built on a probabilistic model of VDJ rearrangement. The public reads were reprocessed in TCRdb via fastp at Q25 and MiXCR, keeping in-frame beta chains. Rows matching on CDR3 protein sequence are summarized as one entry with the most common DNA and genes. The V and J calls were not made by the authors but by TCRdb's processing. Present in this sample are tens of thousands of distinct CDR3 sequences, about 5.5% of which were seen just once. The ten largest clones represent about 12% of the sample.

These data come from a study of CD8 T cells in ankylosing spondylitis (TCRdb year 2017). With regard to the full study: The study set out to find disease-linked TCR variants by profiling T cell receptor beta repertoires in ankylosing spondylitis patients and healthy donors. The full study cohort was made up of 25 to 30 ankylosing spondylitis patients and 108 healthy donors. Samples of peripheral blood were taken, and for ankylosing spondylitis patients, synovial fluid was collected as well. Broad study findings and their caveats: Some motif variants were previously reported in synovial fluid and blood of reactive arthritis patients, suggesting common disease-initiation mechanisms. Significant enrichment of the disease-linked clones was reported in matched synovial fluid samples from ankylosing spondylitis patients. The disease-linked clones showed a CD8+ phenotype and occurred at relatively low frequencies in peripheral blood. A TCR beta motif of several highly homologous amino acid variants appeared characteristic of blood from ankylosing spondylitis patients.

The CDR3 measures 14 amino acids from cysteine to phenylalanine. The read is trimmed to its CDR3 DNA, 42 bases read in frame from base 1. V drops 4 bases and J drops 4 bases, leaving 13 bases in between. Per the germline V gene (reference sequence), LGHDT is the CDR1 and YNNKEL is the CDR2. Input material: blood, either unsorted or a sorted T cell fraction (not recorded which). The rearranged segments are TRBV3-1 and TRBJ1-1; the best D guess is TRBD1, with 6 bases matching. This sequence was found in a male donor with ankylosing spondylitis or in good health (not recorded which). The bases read TGTGCCAGCAGCCCGGCGGGGGCGGGCACTGAAGCTTTCTTT. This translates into CASSPAGAGTEAFF.